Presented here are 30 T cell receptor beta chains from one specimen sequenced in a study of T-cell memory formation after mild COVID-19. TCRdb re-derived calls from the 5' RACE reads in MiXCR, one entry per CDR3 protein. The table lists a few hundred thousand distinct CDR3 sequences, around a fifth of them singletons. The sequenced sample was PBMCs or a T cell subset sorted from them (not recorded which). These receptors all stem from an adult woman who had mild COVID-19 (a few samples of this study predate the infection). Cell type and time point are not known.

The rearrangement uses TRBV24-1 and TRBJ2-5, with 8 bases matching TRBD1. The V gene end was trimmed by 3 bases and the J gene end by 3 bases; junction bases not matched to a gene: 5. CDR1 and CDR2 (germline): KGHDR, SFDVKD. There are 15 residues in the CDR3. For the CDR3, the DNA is TGTGCCACCAGTGATCGTACAGGGGGGAAAGAGACCCAGTACTTC. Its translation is CATSDRTGGKETQYF.

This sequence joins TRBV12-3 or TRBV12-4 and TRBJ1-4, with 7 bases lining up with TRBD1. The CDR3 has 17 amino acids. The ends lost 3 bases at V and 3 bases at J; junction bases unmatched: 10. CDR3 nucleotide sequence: TGTGCCAGCAGTTTGGGACAGCCAGGCATCGCTAATGAAAAACTGTTTTTT. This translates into CASSLGQPGIANEKLFF.

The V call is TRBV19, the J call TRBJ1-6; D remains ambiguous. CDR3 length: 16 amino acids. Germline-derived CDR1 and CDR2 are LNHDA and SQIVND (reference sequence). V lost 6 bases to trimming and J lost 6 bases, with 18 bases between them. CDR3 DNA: TGTGCCAGTAGGACCTACCACGGTGGGATTAATTCACCCCTCCACTTT. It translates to CASRTYHGGINSPLHF.

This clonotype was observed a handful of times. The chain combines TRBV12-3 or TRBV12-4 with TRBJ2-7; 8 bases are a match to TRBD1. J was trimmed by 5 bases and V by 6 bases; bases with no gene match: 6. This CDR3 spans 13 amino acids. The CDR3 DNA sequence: TGTGCCAGCAGGTTGACAGGGGTCCACGAGCAGTACTTC. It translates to CASRLTGVHEQYF.

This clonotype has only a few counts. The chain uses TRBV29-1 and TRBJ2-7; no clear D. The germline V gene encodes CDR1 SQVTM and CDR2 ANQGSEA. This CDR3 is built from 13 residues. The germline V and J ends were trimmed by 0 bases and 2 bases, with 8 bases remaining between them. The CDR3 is CSVEDTNTYEQYF. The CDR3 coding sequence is TGCAGCGTTGAAGATACAAACACCTACGAGCAGTACTTC.

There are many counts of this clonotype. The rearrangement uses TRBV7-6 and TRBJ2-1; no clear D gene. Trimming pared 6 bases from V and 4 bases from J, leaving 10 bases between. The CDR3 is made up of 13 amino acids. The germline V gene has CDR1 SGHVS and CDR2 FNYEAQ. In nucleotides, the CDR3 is TGTGCCAGCAGTGGGCAGCAGTACAATGAGCAGTTCTTC. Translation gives CASSGQQYNEQFF.

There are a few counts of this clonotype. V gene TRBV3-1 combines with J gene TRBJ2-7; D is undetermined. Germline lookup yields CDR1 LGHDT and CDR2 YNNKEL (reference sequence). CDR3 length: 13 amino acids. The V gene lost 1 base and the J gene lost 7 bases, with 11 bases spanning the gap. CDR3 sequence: CASSQVSTSEQYF. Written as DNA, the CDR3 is TGTGCCAGCAGCCAAGTGAGTACCTCGGAGCAGTACTTC.

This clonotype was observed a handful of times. The CDR3 region is CASSRGSVGVTDTQYF. The CDR3 nucleotides are TGCGCCAGCAGCCGCGGGAGTGTGGGTGTCACAGATACGCAGTATTTT. V is TRBV5-1 and J is TRBJ2-3; the match to TRBD2 covers 7 bases. V trimming: 4 bases; J trimming: 2 bases; junction bases outside the gene matches: 10. This CDR3 has 16 residues. From germline, CDR1 is SGHRS and CDR2 YFSETQ.

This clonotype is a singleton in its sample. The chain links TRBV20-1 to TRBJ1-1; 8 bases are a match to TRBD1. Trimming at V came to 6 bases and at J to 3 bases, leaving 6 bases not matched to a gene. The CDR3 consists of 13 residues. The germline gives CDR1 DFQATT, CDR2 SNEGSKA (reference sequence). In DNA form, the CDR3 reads TGCAGTGCGTGGACAGGGACGTACACTGAAGCTTTCTTT. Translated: CSAWTGTYTEAFF.

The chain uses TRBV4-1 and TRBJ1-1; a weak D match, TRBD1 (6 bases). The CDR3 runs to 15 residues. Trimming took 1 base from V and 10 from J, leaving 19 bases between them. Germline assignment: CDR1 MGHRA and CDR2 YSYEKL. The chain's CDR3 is CASSQGPGQRSGAFF. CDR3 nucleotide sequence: TGCGCCAGCAGCCAAGGGCCGGGACAAAGGTCGGGAGCTTTCTTT.

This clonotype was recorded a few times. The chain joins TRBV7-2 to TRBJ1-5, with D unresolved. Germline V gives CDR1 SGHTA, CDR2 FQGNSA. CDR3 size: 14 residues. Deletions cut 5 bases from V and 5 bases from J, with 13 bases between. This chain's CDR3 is CASSDHSGYQPQHF. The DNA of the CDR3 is TGTGCCAGCAGCGATCATTCGGGGTATCAGCCCCAGCATTTT.

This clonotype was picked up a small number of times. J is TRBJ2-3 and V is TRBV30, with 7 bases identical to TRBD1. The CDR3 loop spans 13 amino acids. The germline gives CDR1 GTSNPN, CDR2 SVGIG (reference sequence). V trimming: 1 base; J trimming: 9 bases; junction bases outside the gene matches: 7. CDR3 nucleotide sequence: TGTGCCTGGAGTGAAGCCAGACAGGGCACGCAGTATTTT. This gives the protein CAWSEARQGTQYF.

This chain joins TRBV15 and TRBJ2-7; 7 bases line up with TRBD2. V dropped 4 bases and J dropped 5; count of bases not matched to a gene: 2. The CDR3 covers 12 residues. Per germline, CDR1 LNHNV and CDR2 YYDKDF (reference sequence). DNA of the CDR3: TGTGCCACCAGCACCGGGAGGAACGAGCAGTACTTC. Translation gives CATSTGRNEQYF.

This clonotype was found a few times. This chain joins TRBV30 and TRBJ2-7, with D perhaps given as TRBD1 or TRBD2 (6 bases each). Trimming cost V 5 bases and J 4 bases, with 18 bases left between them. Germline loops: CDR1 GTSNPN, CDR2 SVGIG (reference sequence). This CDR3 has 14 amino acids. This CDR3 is CAWHRGPRTYEQYF. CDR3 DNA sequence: TGTGCCTGGCATCGGGGGCCACGAACGTACGAGCAGTACTTC.

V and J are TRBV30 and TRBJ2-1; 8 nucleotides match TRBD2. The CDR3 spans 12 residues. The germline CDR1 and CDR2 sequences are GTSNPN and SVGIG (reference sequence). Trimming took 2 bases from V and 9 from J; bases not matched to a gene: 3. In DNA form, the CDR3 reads TGTGCCTGGAGTACCGGGGGGGGTGAGCAGTTCTTC. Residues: CAWSTGGGEQFF.

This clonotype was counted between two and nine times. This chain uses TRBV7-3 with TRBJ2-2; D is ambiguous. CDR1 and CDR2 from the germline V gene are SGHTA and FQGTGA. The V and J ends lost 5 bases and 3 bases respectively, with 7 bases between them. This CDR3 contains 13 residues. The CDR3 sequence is CASSHLHTGELFF. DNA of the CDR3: TGTGCCAGCAGCCACTTGCACACCGGGGAGCTGTTTTTT.

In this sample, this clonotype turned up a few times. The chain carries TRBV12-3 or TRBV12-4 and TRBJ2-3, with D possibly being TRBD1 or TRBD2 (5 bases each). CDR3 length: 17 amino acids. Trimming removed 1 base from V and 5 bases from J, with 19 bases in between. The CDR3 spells CASSLDPGQGSGDTQYF. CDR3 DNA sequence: TGTGCCAGCAGTTTAGATCCGGGGCAGGGTTCGGGAGATACGCAGTATTTT.

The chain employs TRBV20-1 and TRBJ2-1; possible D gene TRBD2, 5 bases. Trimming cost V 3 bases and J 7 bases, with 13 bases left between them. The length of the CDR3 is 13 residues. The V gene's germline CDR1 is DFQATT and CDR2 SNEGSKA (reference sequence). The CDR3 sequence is CSAREAIWNEQFF. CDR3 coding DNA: TGCAGTGCTAGGGAGGCCATTTGGAATGAGCAGTTCTTC.

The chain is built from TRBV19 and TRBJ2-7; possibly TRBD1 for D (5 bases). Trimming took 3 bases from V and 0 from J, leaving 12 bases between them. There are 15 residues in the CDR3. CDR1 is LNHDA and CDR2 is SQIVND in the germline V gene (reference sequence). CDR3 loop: CASSIMGQTSYEQYF. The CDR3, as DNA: TGTGCCAGTAGTATTATGGGGCAGACCTCCTACGAGCAGTACTTC. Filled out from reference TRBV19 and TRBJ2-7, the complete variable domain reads DGGITQSPKYLFRKEGQNVTLSCEQNLNHDAMYWYRQDPGQGLRLIYYSQIVNDFQKGDIAEGYSVSREKKESFPLTVTSAQKNPTAFYLCASSIMGQTSYEQYFGPGTRLTVT.

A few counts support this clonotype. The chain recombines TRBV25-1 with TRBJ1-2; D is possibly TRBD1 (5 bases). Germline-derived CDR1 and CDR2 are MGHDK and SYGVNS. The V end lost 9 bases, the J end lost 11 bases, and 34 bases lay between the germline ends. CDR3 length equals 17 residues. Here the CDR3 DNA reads TGTGCCAGGCGTCCAAGACAACAGGAGAACTACCCACCGAATTACACCTTC. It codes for CARRPRQQENYPPNYTF.

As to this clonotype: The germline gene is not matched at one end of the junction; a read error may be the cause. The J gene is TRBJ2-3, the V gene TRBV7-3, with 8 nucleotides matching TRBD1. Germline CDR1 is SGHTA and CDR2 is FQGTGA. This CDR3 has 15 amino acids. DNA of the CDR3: TGTGCCAGCAGCTTACGGACAGGGCGTACAGATACTCAGTATTTT. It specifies CASSLRTGRTDTQYF.

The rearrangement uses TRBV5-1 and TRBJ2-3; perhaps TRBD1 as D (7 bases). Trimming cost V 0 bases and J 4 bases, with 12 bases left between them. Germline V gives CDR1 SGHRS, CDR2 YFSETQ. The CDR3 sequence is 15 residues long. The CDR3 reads CASSLATGEADTQYF. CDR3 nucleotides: TGCGCCAGCAGCTTGGCCACAGGGGAGGCAGATACGCAGTATTTT.

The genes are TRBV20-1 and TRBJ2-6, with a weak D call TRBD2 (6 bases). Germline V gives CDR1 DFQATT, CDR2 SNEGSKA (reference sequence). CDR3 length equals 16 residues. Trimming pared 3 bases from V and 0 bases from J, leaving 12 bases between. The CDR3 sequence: CSASRGTSSGANVLTF. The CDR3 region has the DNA TGCAGTGCTAGCCGGGGGACGTCCTCTGGGGCCAACGTCCTGACTTTC.

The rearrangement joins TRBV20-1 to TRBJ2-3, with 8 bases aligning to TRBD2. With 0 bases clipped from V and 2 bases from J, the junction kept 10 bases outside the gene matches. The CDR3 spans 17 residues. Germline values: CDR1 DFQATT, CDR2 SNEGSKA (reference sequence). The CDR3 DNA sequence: TGCAGTGCTAGAGATGTCCAGCGGGGGAGCAACACAGATACGCAGTATTTT. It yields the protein CSARDVQRGSNTDTQYF.

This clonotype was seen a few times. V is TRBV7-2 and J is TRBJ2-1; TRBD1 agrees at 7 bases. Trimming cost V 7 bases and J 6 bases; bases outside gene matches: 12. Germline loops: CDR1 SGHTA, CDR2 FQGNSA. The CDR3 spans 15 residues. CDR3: CASTPGRGGLNEQFF. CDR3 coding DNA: TGTGCCAGCACCCCGGGGAGAGGGGGCCTCAATGAGCAGTTCTTC.

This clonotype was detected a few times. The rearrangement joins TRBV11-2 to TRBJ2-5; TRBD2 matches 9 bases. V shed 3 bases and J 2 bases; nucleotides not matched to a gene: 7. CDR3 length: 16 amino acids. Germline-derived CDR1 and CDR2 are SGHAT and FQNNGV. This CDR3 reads CASSFGAGGRQETQYF. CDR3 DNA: TGTGCCAGCAGCTTTGGCGCGGGAGGGCGGCAAGAGACCCAGTACTTC.

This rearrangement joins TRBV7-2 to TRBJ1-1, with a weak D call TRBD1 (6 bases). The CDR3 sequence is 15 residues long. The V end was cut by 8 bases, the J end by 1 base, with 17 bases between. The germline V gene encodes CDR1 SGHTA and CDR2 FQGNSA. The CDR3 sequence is CASLKGGTWNTEAFF. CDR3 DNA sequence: TGTGCCAGCCTGAAGGGGGGGACCTGGAACACTGAAGCTTTCTTT.

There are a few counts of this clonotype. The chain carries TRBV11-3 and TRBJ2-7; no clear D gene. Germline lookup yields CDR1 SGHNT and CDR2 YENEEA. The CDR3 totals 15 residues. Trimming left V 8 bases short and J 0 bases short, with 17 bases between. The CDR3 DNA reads TGTGCCAGCTCCCAGCATGGGGAAAGCTCCTACGAGCAGTACTTC. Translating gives CASSQHGESSYEQYF.

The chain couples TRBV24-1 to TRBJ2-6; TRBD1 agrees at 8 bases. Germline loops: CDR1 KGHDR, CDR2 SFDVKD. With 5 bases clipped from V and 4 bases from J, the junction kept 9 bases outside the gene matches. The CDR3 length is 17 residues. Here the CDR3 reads CATSARTGQAGANVLTF. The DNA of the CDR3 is TGTGCCACCAGTGCCCGGACAGGGCAGGCCGGGGCCAACGTCCTGACTTTC.

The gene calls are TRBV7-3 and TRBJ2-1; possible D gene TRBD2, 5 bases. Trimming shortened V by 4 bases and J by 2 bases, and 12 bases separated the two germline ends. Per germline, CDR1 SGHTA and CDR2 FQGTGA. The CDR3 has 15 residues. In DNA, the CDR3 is TGTGCCAGCAGCTCGGACTCCGGCCCCTACAATGAGCAGTTCTTC. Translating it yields CASSSDSGPYNEQFF.